This note documents a single TCR beta chain sequence. Its antigen remains unidentified. The data were taken from a study of blood T cells in healthy people across ages. Points from the study as a whole: Higher diversity and more naive CD4+ cells were features of long-lived donors, compared to aged donors. A conclusive naive versus antigen-experienced comparison was prevented by the unsorted PBMCs.

The germline V gene has CDR1 LNHNV and CDR2 YYDKDF (reference sequence). This CDR3 contains 15 residues. V was pared by 1 base and J by 0 bases, with 7 bases between. Using a J-beta primer mix together with a sample-barcoded 5' primer, a second PCR was run for about 6 to 12 cycles. Template switching added a 12-random-nucleotide identifier to every cDNA molecule. Each single sample gave us at least 3 million CDR3-containing paired-end reads. TCRdb reprocessed the 5' RACE reads via MiXCR and lists one record per CDR3 protein. There are some 730,000 distinct CDR3 sequences in the sample; around a fifth occur only once, and about 20% lies in the top ten.

Sequencing was performed on blood. The V call is TRBV15, the J call TRBJ2-1, with a possible D match to TRBD1 (6 bases). This receptor was obtained from a man between 65 and 80 years old in good health. CDR3 amino acids: CATSRGTASYNEQFF. The CDR3 DNA follows: TGTGCCACCAGCAGAGGGACAGCCTCCTACAATGAGCAGTTCTTC.